The text below deals with one TCR beta chain. Its antigen remains unidentified. The CDR3 extends over 15 amino acids. V dropped 8 bases and J dropped 1 base, with 18 bases sitting between them. The germline CDR1 and CDR2 sequences are SGHVS and FNYEAQ. Through a sample-barcoded 5' primer and a J-beta primer mix, a second PCR was run for 7 to 11 cycles. TCRdb called the 5' RACE reads again in MiXCR, with one record for every CDR3 protein. The sample has 1.5 million to 2 million distinct CDR3 sequences, approximately 40% seen once. This sample was taken from a study of blood T cells in healthy people across ages. Study-level findings and limits: Without sorted subsets, naive and antigen-experienced compartments could not be conclusively compared.

The clonotype comes from a human donor in good health. Material: blood. This chain joins TRBV7-6 and TRBJ2-7, with D hard to call. CDR3 region: CASFDPLGSSYEQYF. The CDR3 DNA follows: TGTGCCAGCTTTGACCCGTTGGGATCTTCCTACGAGCAGTACTTC.